Below are 3 T cell receptor beta chains sequenced from a single sample in a study of neurological immune-mediated disorders. TCRdb reanalysed the 5' RACE reads using MiXCR and keeps one entry per CDR3 protein. Of 20,000 to 25,000 distinct CDR3 sequences listed, approximately 13% are singletons. Sample: PBMCs. Receptors originate from a woman aged 55-69 years with HTLV-1-associated myelopathy (HAM/TSP).

There are many counts of this clonotype. The rearrangement joins TRBV11-3 to TRBJ1-4; 8 bases are shared with TRBD1. Germline CDR1 is SGHNT and CDR2 is YENEEA. The V gene end was trimmed by 5 bases and the J gene end by 5 bases; junction bases not matched to a gene: 7. The CDR3 length is 15 residues. The CDR3 here is CASSKPGQENEKLFF. Here the CDR3 DNA reads TGTGCCAGCAGCAAACCGGGACAGGAGAATGAAAAACTGTTTTTT.

By proportion, this clonotype is medium-sized (0.01 to 0.1%). The rearrangement links TRBV5-1 to TRBJ2-6; the D is unclear. The germline V and J ends were trimmed by 0 bases and 4 bases, with 5 bases remaining between them. This CDR3 is built from 14 residues. CDR1 is SGHRS and CDR2 is YFSETQ in the germline V gene. DNA for the CDR3: TGCGCCAGCAGCTTGGGTTCCGGGGCCAACGTCCTGACTTTC. Translating it yields CASSLGSGANVLTF.

This clonotype has at least ten counts. The chain links TRBV6-6 to TRBJ2-7, with D tentatively TRBD2 (6 bases). V dropped 2 bases and J dropped 12 bases, with 20 bases sitting between them. The CDR3 sequence is 14 residues long. From germline, CDR1 is MNHNY and CDR2 SVGAGI (reference sequence). CDR3 nucleotides: TGTGCCAGCAGTTACCTATCAAAGCAGACTAGTCCGTACTTC. It is translated as CASSYLSKQTSPYF.